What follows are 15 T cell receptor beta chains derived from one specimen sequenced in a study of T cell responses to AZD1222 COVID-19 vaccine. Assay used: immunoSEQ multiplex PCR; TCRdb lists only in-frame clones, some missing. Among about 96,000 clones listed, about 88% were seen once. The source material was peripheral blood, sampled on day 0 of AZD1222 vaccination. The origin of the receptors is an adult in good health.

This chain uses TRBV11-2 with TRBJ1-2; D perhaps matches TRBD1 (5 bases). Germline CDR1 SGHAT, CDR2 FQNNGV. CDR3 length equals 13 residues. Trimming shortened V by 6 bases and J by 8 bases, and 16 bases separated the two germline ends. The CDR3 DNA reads TGTGCCAGCAGTTCTCTTCAGGGTTACGGCTACACCTTC. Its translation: CASSSLQGYGYTF.

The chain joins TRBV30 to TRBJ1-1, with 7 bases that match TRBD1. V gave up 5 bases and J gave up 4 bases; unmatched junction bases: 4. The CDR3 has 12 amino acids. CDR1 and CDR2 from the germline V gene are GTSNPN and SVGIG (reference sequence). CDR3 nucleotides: TGTGCCTGGGGGGGACAGATCACTGAAGCTTTCTTT. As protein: CAWGGQITEAFF.

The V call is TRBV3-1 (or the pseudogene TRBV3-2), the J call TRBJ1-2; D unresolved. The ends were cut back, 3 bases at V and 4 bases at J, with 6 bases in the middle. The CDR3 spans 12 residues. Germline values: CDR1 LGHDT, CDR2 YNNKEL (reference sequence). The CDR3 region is CASSQGGYGYTF. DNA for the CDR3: TGTGCCAGCAGCCAGGGAGGCTATGGCTACACCTTC.

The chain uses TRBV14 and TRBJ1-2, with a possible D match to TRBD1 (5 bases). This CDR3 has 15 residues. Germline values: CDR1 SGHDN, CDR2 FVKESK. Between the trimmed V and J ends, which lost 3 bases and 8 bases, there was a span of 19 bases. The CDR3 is CASSHQWGDSAGYTF. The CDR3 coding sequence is TGTGCCAGCAGCCATCAATGGGGAGACAGTGCGGGCTACACCTTC.

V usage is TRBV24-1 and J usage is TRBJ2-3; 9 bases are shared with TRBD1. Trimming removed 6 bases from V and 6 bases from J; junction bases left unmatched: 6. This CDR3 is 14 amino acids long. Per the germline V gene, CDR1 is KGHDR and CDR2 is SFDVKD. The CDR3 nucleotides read TGTGCCACCAGTCCTGGACAGGGGAGGGATACGCAGTATTTT. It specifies CATSPGQGRDTQYF.

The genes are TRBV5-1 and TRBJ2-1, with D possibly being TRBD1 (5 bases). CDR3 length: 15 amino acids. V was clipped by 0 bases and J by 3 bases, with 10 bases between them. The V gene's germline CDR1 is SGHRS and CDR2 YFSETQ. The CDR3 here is CASSLADRIYNEQFF. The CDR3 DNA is TGCGCCAGCAGCTTGGCCGACAGAATCTACAATGAGCAGTTCTTC.

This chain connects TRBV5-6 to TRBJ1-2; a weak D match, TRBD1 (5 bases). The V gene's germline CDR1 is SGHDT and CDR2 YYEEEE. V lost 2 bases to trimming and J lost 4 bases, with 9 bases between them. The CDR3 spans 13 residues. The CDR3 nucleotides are TGTGCCAGCAGCTTTACAGGCTCCTATGGCTACACCTTC. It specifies CASSFTGSYGYTF.

The CDR3 here is CASFYLGTEAFF. CDR3 in DNA: TGTGCCAGCTTTTATCTGGGCACTGAAGCTTTCTTT. This chain uses TRBV6-5 with TRBJ1-1; unclear D gene. Trimming cost V 8 bases and J 4 bases, with 11 bases left between them. This CDR3 comprises 12 residues. CDR1 is MNHEY, CDR2 SVGAGI, per germline.

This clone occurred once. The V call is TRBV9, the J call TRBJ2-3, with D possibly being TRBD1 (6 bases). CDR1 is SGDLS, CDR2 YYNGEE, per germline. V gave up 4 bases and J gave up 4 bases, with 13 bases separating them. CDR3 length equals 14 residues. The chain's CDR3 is CASSPRTVPDTQYF. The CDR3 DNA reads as TGTGCCAGCAGCCCGCGGACAGTCCCAGATACGCAGTATTTT.

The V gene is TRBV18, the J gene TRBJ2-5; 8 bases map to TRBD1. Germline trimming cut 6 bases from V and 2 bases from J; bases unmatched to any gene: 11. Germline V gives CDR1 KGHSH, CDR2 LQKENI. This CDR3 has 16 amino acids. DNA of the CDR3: TGTGCCAGCTCCAGGGCAGGTGGACAGGGACAAGAGACCCAGTACTTC. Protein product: CASSRAGGQGQETQYF.

As DNA, the CDR3 is TGTGCCAGCAGCCCACAGGGTTACTCTGGAAACACCATATATTTT. It yields the protein CASSPQGYSGNTIYF. V and J are TRBV14 and TRBJ1-3; possibly TRBD1 for D (6 bases). Deletions cut 4 bases from V and 0 bases from J, with 10 bases between. CDR1 and CDR2 (germline): SGHDN, FVKESK. The CDR3 covers 15 residues. The full variable domain, completed using reference TRBV14 and TRBJ1-3, is EAGVTQFPSHSVIEKGQTVTLRCDPISGHDNLYWYRRVMGKEIKFLLHFVKESKQDESGMPNNRFLAERTGGTYSTLKVQPAELEDSGVYFCASSPQGYSGNTIYFGEGSWLTVV.

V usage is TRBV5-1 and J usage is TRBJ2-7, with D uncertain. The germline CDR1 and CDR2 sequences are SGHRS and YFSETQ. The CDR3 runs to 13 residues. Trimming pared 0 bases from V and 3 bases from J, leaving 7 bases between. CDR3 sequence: CASSLVGNYEQYF. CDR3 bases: TGCGCCAGCAGCTTGGTGGGGAACTACGAGCAGTACTTC.

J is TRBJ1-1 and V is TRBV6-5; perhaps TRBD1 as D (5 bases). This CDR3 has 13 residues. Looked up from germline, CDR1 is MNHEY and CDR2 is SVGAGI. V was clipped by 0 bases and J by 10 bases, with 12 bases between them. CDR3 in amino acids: CASSYSIIGGAFF. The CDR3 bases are TGTGCCAGCAGTTACTCGATCATCGGGGGAGCTTTCTTT.

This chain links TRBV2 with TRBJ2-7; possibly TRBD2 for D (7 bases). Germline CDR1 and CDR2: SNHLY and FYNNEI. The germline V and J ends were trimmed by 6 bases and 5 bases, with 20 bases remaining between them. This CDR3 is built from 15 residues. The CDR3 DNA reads TGTGCCAGCAGCCGGGAGAGGGGGGGGCCGCACGAGCAGTACTTC. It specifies CASSRERGGPHEQYF.

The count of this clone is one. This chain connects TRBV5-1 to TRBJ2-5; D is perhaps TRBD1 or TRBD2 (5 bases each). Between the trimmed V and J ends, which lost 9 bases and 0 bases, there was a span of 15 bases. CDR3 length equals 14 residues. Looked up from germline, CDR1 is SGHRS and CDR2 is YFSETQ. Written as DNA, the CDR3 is TGCGCCACCAGTGGGGGAGAGTACCAAGAGACCCAGTACTTC. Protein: CATSGGEYQETQYF.